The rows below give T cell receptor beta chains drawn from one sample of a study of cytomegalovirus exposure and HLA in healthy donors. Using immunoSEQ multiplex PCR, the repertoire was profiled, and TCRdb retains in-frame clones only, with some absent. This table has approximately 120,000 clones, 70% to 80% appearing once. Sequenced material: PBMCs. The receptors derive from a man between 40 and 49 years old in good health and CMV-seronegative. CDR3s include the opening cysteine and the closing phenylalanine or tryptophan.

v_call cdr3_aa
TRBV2 CASSPERPGQGYYEQYF
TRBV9 CASSVELGTDTQYF
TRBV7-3 CASSSLPRAEAFF
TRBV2 CASSGGGGVNTGELFF
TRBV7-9 CASSLGGGASYEQYF
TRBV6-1 CASRTTELNTEAFF
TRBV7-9 CASKRGAGETQYF
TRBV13 CASSSGREAFF
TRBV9 CASSVEGISGNTIYF
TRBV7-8 CASSLIPGGNTEAFF
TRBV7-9 CASSFGGRDTTYEQYF
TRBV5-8 CASSLAYGTGVSNQPQHF
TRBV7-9 CASSTPPQGVPETQYF
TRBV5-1 CASSPHAGGSYNEQFF
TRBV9 CASSPTGSPSYSPLHF
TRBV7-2 CASSLGLRGGTYNEQFF
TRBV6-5 CASLVSGTDTQYF
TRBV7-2 CASSLDGGTYEQYF
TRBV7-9 CASSQQKALSDTIYF
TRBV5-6 CASSPPRDRTYEQYF
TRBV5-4 CASSLEAGTAPYEQYF
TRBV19 CASTLYNPGGNSPLHF
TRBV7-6 CASSLTGVNGYTF
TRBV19 CASRPTSPSYNEQFF
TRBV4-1 CASSTTSTTQETQYF
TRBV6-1 CASSGGGLRSSYEQYF
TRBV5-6 CASSLGRGWGEAFF
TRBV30 CAWSDRDEAFF
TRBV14 CASSQTGSGSPLHF
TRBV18 CASSPPGAGVLGAFF
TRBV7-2 CASSLFRDNEQFF
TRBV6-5 CASSYGGTSGTDTQYF
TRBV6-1 CASVGTANTGELFF
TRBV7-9 CASMPGSSSYEQYF
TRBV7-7 CASSFLAGGPNEQFF
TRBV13 CASNRLGGDTEAFF
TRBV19 CASSIGPPGTSRRSEQFF
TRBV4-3 CASSQAGGPRNEQFF
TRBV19 CASSPRVTEAFF
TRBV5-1 CASKETGGGGTQYF
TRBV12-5 CASGRGQGDSNQPQHF
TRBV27 CASRSRDIQTPSSYNEQFF
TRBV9 CASSVDPQQGGMGNEAFF
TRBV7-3 CASSLSWTSLETQYF
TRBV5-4 CASSGTGVHTGELFF